This T cell receptor beta chain was captured in a study of CD8 T cells in Susac syndrome. V was clipped by 6 bases and J by 1 base, with 9 bases between them. The V gene's germline CDR1 is MNHEY and CDR2 SMNVEV (reference sequence). The CDR3 totals 13 residues. The TEMRA cells underwent FACS enrichment, while the CD8+ and CD4+ T cells underwent negative isolation. When the RNA was reverse transcribed, random hexamers were used with an input of 0.5 to 1 ug. TCRdb processed the immunoSEQ multiplex PCR reads anew with MiXCR; each CDR3 protein has one entry. This sample has tens of thousands of distinct CDR3 sequences, with 93% found just once.

This rearrangement joins TRBV27 to TRBJ1-1, with D possibly TRBD1 on 5 matching bases. Material: CD8+ T cells from PBMCs. The receptor was isolated from a human donor in good health. CDR3 DNA: TGTGCCAGCAGCCCCGGGACGAACACTGAAGCTTTCTTT. Translating it yields CASSPGTNTEAFF.